Following are 27 T cell receptor beta chains from one sample sequenced in a study of OX40 agonist ivuxolimab in advanced cancers. Repertoires were generated with immunoSEQ multiplex PCR, while TCRdb's copy carries only in-frame clones and drops some. This table holds 100,000 to 120,000 clones, approximately 89% found once. Here the sequenced sample was CD4+ or CD8+ T cells sorted from blood, taken in a trial of the OX40 agonist ivuxolimab. The receptors come from an adult with an advanced solid tumor such as melanoma, head and neck, liver or kidney cancer.

The genes are TRBV19 and TRBJ1-3; D not certain. The CDR3 length is 16 residues. The V gene's germline CDR1 is LNHDA and CDR2 SQIVND (reference sequence). The germline V and J ends were trimmed by 4 bases and 4 bases, with 17 bases remaining between them. CDR3 amino acids: CASSTGWEGEGNTIYF. The CDR3 bases are TGTGCCAGTAGTACCGGCTGGGAGGGCGAAGGAAACACCATATATTTT.

The rearrangement links TRBV4-3 to TRBJ1-5; D is perhaps TRBD1 (5 bases). V gave up 0 bases and J gave up 7 bases, with 13 bases separating them. The CDR3 covers 15 residues. Germline lookup yields CDR1 LGHNA and CDR2 YSLEER. The CDR3 sequence is CASSQEEQAGQPQHF. In DNA, the CDR3 is TGCGCCAGCAGCCAAGAAGAGCAGGCAGGGCAGCCCCAGCATTTT.

This clone was counted once. The rearrangement joins TRBV2 to TRBJ2-7; 11 nucleotides match TRBD2. After removal of 3 bases from V and 3 bases from J, the junction contained 13 bases not matched to a gene. Germline loops: CDR1 SNHLY, CDR2 FYNNEI. The CDR3 is 18 amino acids. This CDR3 reads CASSEGTSGPIYHYEQYF. DNA of the CDR3: TGTGCCAGCAGTGAGGGGACTAGCGGTCCCATTTATCACTACGAGCAGTACTTC.

This chain connects TRBV4-3 to TRBJ2-7; 8 positions agree with TRBD1. Germline values: CDR1 LGHNA, CDR2 YSLEER. The CDR3 totals 17 residues. V was clipped by 1 base and J by 0 bases; unmatched bases: 8. CDR3 nucleotides: TGCGCCAGCAGCCAAGGAGTCCTGGGACAGGTCTCCTACGAGCAGTACTTC. It codes for CASSQGVLGQVSYEQYF.

This sequence joins TRBV5-8 and TRBJ1-2, with a weak D call TRBD1 (6 bases). The CDR3 runs to 15 residues. V was shortened by 3 bases and J by 4 bases, with 16 bases between the two germline ends. CDR1 is SGHTS and CDR2 is YDEGEE in the germline V gene. CDR3 DNA sequence: TGTGCCAGCAGCTACCGGGACACCGACCTCTATGGCTACACCTTC. This encodes CASSYRDTDLYGYTF.

The chain has TRBV28 and TRBJ2-3, with 7 bases aligning to TRBD1. V trimming: 7 bases; J trimming: 3 bases; junction bases outside the gene matches: 7. The CDR3 has 14 residues. The germline V gene encodes CDR1 MDHEN and CDR2 SYDVKM. The CDR3 DNA reads as TGTGCCAGCACCCCCGGGACAGCTACAGATACGCAGTATTTT. Protein product: CASTPGTATDTQYF.

The V gene is TRBV20-1, the J gene TRBJ2-2, with a weak D call TRBD1 (5 bases). There are 11 residues in the CDR3. Per the germline V gene, CDR1 is DFQATT and CDR2 is SNEGSKA (reference sequence). V shed 8 bases and J shed 6 bases, with 10 bases lying between them. The CDR3 DNA is TGCAGTCTAAAGGGGTCCGGGGAGCTGTTTTTT. Translated: CSLKGSGELFF.

The chain joins TRBV6-5 to TRBJ1-1, with a weak D call TRBD1 (5 bases). Trimming stripped 5 bases from V and 8 bases from J, with 12 bases between. CDR1 MNHEY and CDR2 SVGAGI come from the germline V gene. The CDR3 sequence is 12 residues long. The CDR3 loop is CASSQEEGEAFF. CDR3 nucleotides: TGTGCCAGCAGTCAAGAGGAGGGGGAAGCTTTCTTT.

This clone was found once. The genes are TRBV11-1 and TRBJ2-7, with D possibly being TRBD1 or TRBD2 (5 bases each). The germline CDR1 and CDR2 sequences are SGHAT and FQDESV (reference sequence). This CDR3 has 13 amino acids. V was shortened by 5 bases and J by 6 bases, with 14 bases between the two germline ends. The CDR3 nucleotides are TGTGCCAGCAGCAACTCCGGGACGTCCGAGCAGTACTTC. This encodes CASSNSGTSEQYF. The full variable domain, rest sourced from reference TRBV11-1 and TRBJ2-7, is EAEVAQSPRYKITEKSQAVAFWCDPISGHATLYWYRQILGQGPELLVQFQDESVVDDSQLPKDRFSAERLKGVDSTLKIQPAELGDSAMYLCASSNSGTSEQYFGPGTRLTVT.

The CDR3 DNA sequence: TGTGCCAGCAGCCAAGAAGCTAAAACGTCCCTTCGGTACAATGAGCAGTTCTTC. Protein sequence: CASSQEAKTSLRYNEQFF. The rearrangement links TRBV4-2 to TRBJ2-1; D gene unclear. V shed 0 bases and J shed 4 bases, with 19 bases lying between them. CDR3 length: 18 amino acids. Germline CDR1 is LGHNA and CDR2 is YNFKEQ.

The table lists this clone with a few counts. The V call is TRBV2, the J call TRBJ1-2; TRBD1 agrees at 8 bases. The V segment lost 5 bases and the J segment 5 bases; nucleotides outside the gene matches: 13. This CDR3 is 16 amino acids long. Germline V gene sequence: CDR1 SNHLY, CDR2 FYNNEI. The chain's CDR3 is CASSQTGGLASYGYTF. CDR3 bases: TGTGCCAGCAGTCAAACAGGGGGGCTGGCTTCTTATGGCTACACCTTC.

The V and J genes are TRBV15 and TRBJ2-7, with D perhaps TRBD2 (6 bases). The CDR3 consists of 16 residues. Germline V gene data show CDR1 as LNHNV and CDR2 as YYDKDF (reference sequence). V was pared by 0 bases and J by 2 bases, with 14 bases between. The CDR3 loop reads CATSRDKRLEAYEQYF. The CDR3 DNA reads TGTGCCACCAGCAGAGATAAGAGACTAGAGGCCTACGAGCAGTACTTC.

The chain links TRBV7-2 to TRBJ2-7, with D tentatively TRBD1 (7 bases). V lost 1 base, J lost 2 bases, and 12 bases lay in between. The length of the CDR3 is 15 residues. Germline loops: CDR1 SGHTA, CDR2 FQGNSA. CDR3 residues: CASSLGRDSTYEQYF. CDR3 sequence (DNA): TGTGCCAGCAGCTTAGGGCGGGACAGTACCTACGAGCAGTACTTC. The complete variable domain, with remaining parts taken from reference TRBV7-2 and TRBJ2-7, reads GAGVSQSPSNKVTEKGKDVELRCDPISGHTALYWYRQSLGQGLEFLIYFQGNSAPDKSGLPSDRFSAERTGGSVSTLTIQRTQQEDSAVYLCASSLGRDSTYEQYFGPGTRLTVT.

The table lists this clone with a count of one. V is TRBV5-1 and J is TRBJ1-1, with D tentatively TRBD1 (5 bases). Germline loops: CDR1 SGHRS, CDR2 YFSETQ. CDR3 length equals 13 residues. V was trimmed by 2 bases and J by 10 bases, leaving 15 bases between them. The CDR3 DNA follows: TGCGCCAGCAGCTTCGCAAACGGCGACAGAGCTTTCTTT. It encodes CASSFANGDRAFF.

The rearrangement joins TRBV19 to TRBJ2-7; D may correspond to TRBD1 or TRBD2 (5 bases each). Germline CDR1 LNHDA, CDR2 SQIVND (reference sequence). This CDR3 region has 16 residues. Trimming cost V 4 bases and J 9 bases, with 25 bases left between them. In DNA form, the CDR3 reads TGTGCCAGTAGTAACCTCGGGACGGAGACTCTACGAGGGCAGTACTTC. Amino acids: CASSNLGTETLRGQYF. The full variable domain, rest sourced from reference TRBV19 and TRBJ2-7, is DGGITQSPKYLFRKEGQNVTLSCEQNLNHDAMYWYRQDPGQGLRLIYYSQIVNDFQKGDIAEGYSVSREKKESFPLTVTSAQKNPTAFYLCASSNLGTETLRGQYFGPGTRLTVT.

The CDR3 nucleotides read TGCGCCAGCGGGCGACAGGGGGCCACCGGGGAGCTGTTTTTT. This sequence encodes CASGRQGATGELFF. The chain carries TRBV5-1 and TRBJ2-2; 10 nucleotides line up with TRBD1. After removal of 7 bases from V and 4 bases from J, the junction contained 4 bases not matched to a gene. Germline CDR1 SGHRS, CDR2 YFSETQ. This CDR3 comprises 14 residues.

The chain uses TRBV4-3 and TRBJ2-1, with D perhaps given as TRBD1 or TRBD2 (5 bases each). Germline CDR1 is LGHNA and CDR2 is YSLEER. The V gene lost 0 bases and the J gene lost 9 bases, with 18 bases spanning the gap. The CDR3 sequence is 16 residues long. The CDR3: CASSQDASRAAGEQFF. The CDR3 DNA reads as TGCGCCAGCAGCCAAGATGCTAGCAGGGCCGCGGGTGAGCAGTTCTTC.

The chain recombines TRBV7-2 with TRBJ1-3, with D possibly TRBD1 on 5 matching bases. CDR1 and CDR2 from the germline V gene are SGHTA and FQGNSA. This CDR3 comprises 14 residues. V was trimmed by 5 bases and J by 8 bases, leaving 16 bases between them. The CDR3 DNA is TGTGCCAGCAGCCTCAGGGCAGCTGGCTACACCATATATTTT. It codes for CASSLRAAGYTIYF.

The rearrangement uses TRBV6-1 and TRBJ1-5; D not certain. Between the trimmed V and J ends, which lost 6 bases and 3 bases, there was a span of 9 bases. CDR3 length equals 13 residues. The germline V gene has CDR1 MNHNS and CDR2 SASEGT. The CDR3: CASSPVNNQPQHF. The DNA for the CDR3 is TGTGCCAGCAGCCCTGTAAACAATCAGCCCCAGCATTTT.

The CDR3 bases are TGTGCCAGCAGCTCCACAGGAGGGGGAAATCAGCCCCAGCATTTT. Protein product: CASSSTGGGNQPQHF. The genes are TRBV7-9 and TRBJ1-5, with a tentative D call TRBD1 (6 bases). V lost 4 bases and J lost 4, with 14 bases in between. The CDR3 totals 15 residues. Germline V gene data show CDR1 as SEHNR and CDR2 as FQNEAQ (reference sequence).

The rearrangement uses TRBV7-2 and TRBJ2-2, with 10 positions matching TRBD2. Germline V lookup: CDR1 SGHTA, CDR2 FQGNSA. The CDR3 covers 17 residues. Germline trimming cut 3 bases from V and 2 bases from J; bases unmatched to any gene: 6. As DNA, the CDR3 is TGTGCCAGCAGCTTTAATAGCGGGGGGCCTAACACCGGGGAGCTGTTTTTT. Translated, it gives CASSFNSGGPNTGELFF.

The V gene is TRBV7-9, the J gene TRBJ2-2; D is tentatively TRBD1 or TRBD2 (5 bases each). V lost 6 bases and J lost 5, with 19 bases in between. The CDR3 consists of 16 residues. In germline, CDR1 is SEHNR, CDR2 FQNEAQ (reference sequence). CDR3 DNA: TGTGCCAGCAGTCTCAACCGGGACCCGGGGACCGGGGAGCTGTTTTTT. This translates into CASSLNRDPGTGELFF.

V and J are TRBV5-1 and TRBJ2-3; D is undetermined. This CDR3 contains 13 residues. Germline V lookup: CDR1 SGHRS, CDR2 YFSETQ. V was shortened by 3 bases and J by 0 bases, with 5 bases between the two germline ends. CDR3 loop: CASSSLSTDTQYF. In DNA, the CDR3 is TGCGCCAGCAGCTCCCTCAGCACAGATACGCAGTATTTT.

This clone was detected only a few times. The chain has TRBV6-1 and TRBJ2-2; 10 bases map to TRBD2. Germline values: CDR1 MNHNS, CDR2 SASEGT. Trimming removed 3 bases from V and 7 bases from J; junction bases left unmatched: 8. The CDR3 extends over 16 amino acids. CDR3 bases: TGTGCCAGCAGTGACGCTAGCGGGAGCAAAGTCGGGGAGCTGTTTTTT. It is translated as CASSDASGSKVGELFF.

The CDR3 loop is CAISSDPGTGPNSNQPQHF. CDR3 coding DNA: TGTGCCATCAGTAGCGACCCCGGGACAGGGCCCAATAGCAATCAGCCCCAGCATTTT. V gene TRBV10-3 combines with J gene TRBJ1-5; 9 bases fit TRBD1. V lost 5 bases and J lost 0; bases outside the gene matches: 14. Germline assignment: CDR1 ENHRY and CDR2 SYGVKD. This CDR3 is built from 19 residues.

The chain recombines TRBV19 with TRBJ2-2; either TRBD1 or TRBD2 may fit D (5 bases each). The V gene lost 4 bases and the J gene lost 5 bases, with 11 bases spanning the gap. The CDR3 runs 14 residues. From germline, CDR1 is LNHDA and CDR2 SQIVND (reference sequence). The CDR3 loop reads CASSTQWGTGELFF. CDR3 nucleotide sequence: TGTGCCAGTAGTACCCAATGGGGGACCGGGGAGCTGTTTTTT.

V gene TRBV19 combines with J gene TRBJ2-6; a weak D match, TRBD1 (6 bases). Germline loops: CDR1 LNHDA, CDR2 SQIVND (reference sequence). Between the trimmed V and J ends, which lost 7 bases and 0 bases, there was a span of 19 bases. The CDR3 runs 18 residues. Written as DNA, the CDR3 is TGTGCCAGTACCCCACGGCGGACAGATGTCTCTGGGGCCAACGTCCTGACTTTC. This encodes CASTPRRTDVSGANVLTF.